A single sample is the source of the 20 T cell receptor beta chains below, sequenced in a study of regulatory T cells in long-lasting Graves disease. Libraries of TCR beta came from iRepertoire HTBI primers plus Arm-PCR of CDR3 regions. Using its own MiXCR run on the multiplex PCR reads, TCRdb lists one record per CDR3 protein. The table records about 660,000 distinct CDR3 sequences, around 30% of them present only once. Time point of the sample: persistent/refractory GD, antithyroid drugs over 5 years with positive TRAb. Following extraction of RNA from PBMCs, that RNA was used to make the TCR library. The input for sequencing was peripheral blood mononuclear cells (PBMCs), taken when the disease was refractory, from a patient treated with antithyroid drugs. The source of these receptors is a female donor with Graves disease.

This clonotype appeared a few times. The chain recombines TRBV5-1 with TRBJ2-7; TRBD2 might be the D (7 bases). The V gene's germline CDR1 is SGHRS and CDR2 YFSETQ. V lost 2 bases and J lost 5, with 11 bases in between. There are 13 residues in the CDR3. The CDR3 nucleotides are TGCGCCAGCAGCTTCAGGGGAGGGAACGAGCAGTACTTC. Translated, it gives CASSFRGGNEQYF.

The chain joins TRBV18 to TRBJ2-5; D call uncertain. This CDR3 has 15 amino acids. V lost 2 bases and J 2 bases, leaving 12 bases between the germline ends. The germline V gene has CDR1 KGHSH and CDR2 LQKENI. The CDR3 spells CASSPTSRPQETQYF. Written as DNA, the CDR3 is TGTGCCAGCTCACCAACGAGTCGGCCACAAGAGACCCAGTACTTC.

The chain links TRBV11-2 to TRBJ2-7; 9 bases are a match to TRBD2. The CDR3 contains 15 residues. V was clipped by 3 bases and J by 7 bases; unmatched bases: 10. CDR1 and CDR2 (germline): SGHAT, FQNNGV. CDR3 protein: CASSLGSGSEGEQYF. CDR3 DNA sequence: TGTGCCAGCAGCTTGGGTAGCGGGAGTGAGGGAGAGCAGTACTTC. The full variable domain, its missing parts supplied by reference TRBV11-2 and TRBJ2-7, is EAGVAQSPRYKIIEKRQSVAFWCNPISGHATLYWYQQILGQGPKLLIQFQNNGVVDDSQLPKDRFSAERLKGVDSTLKIQPAKLEDSAVYLCASSLGSGSEGEQYFGPGTRLTVT.

This clonotype was recorded at least ten times. V gene TRBV28 combines with J gene TRBJ2-5; weak D call: TRBD2 (6 bases). CDR1 MDHEN and CDR2 SYDVKM come from the germline V gene. V lost 4 bases and J lost 5, with 23 bases in between. CDR3 size: 17 residues. The DNA of the CDR3 is TGTGCCAGCAGTTCCTTTTCTTTGAGGCCGGGGGAGGAGACCCAGTACTTC. This sequence encodes CASSSFSLRPGEETQYF.

Many counts were recorded for this clonotype. The J gene is TRBJ1-1, the V gene TRBV2; D call uncertain. Per the germline V gene, CDR1 is SNHLY and CDR2 is FYNNEI. Trimming pared 7 bases from V and 1 base from J, leaving 19 bases between. The CDR3 has 16 amino acids. This CDR3 is CASTIRRDPRNTEAFF. The DNA of the CDR3 is TGTGCCAGCACCATAAGACGCGACCCCCGGAACACTGAAGCTTTCTTT.

This clonotype was seen more than once but under ten times. The rearrangement joins TRBV6-1 to TRBJ1-2; a possible D gene is TRBD1 (6 bases). CDR3 length: 13 amino acids. Germline V gene lookup returns CDR1 MNHNS and CDR2 SASEGT. Trimming left V 6 bases short and J 4 bases short, with 12 bases between. The CDR3 bases are TGTGCCAGCAGCAAGGACAGAACCTATGGCTACACCTTC. Translation gives CASSKDRTYGYTF.

This rearrangement joins TRBV15 to TRBJ2-6; D gene ambiguous. The V gene's germline CDR1 is LNHNV and CDR2 YYDKDF (reference sequence). The V and J ends lost 1 base and 0 bases respectively, with 13 bases between them. CDR3 length: 18 amino acids. The CDR3 DNA reads as TGTGCCACCAGCAGAGTTGGTAGAACCGTCTCTGGGGCCAACGTCCTGACTTTC. Protein sequence: CATSRVGRTVSGANVLTF.

This clonotype was seen only a few times. The chain uses TRBV6-2 or TRBV6-3 and TRBJ1-5; 7 bases are shared with TRBD1. There are 16 residues in the CDR3. In germline, CDR1 is MNHEY, CDR2 SVGEGT. V was clipped by 5 bases and J by 0 bases; unmatched bases: 7. This CDR3 reads CASSELGTVSNQPQHF. The CDR3 bases are TGTGCCAGCAGTGAGCTAGGGACAGTTAGCAATCAGCCCCAGCATTTT.

The chain combines TRBV6-1 with TRBJ1-1; TRBD1 is a possible D gene (6 bases). V lost 6 bases, J lost 1 base, and 15 bases lay in between. The CDR3 totals 15 residues. CDR1 and CDR2 from the germline V gene are MNHNS and SASEGT. As DNA, the CDR3 is TGTGCCAGCAGCAAGGCAGGGGTTCAGAACACTGAAGCTTTCTTT. Amino acid sequence: CASSKAGVQNTEAFF.

This chain connects TRBV5-1 to TRBJ2-2, with 10 bases matching TRBD2. V was pared by 0 bases and J by 6 bases, with 5 bases of the junction left unmatched. Germline CDR1 SGHRS, CDR2 YFSETQ. The CDR3 is 16 amino acids. The CDR3 protein is CASSLALAGAAGELFF. In nucleotides, the CDR3 is TGCGCCAGCAGCTTGGCCCTAGCGGGAGCTGCCGGGGAGCTGTTTTTT.

This clonotype is a singleton in its sample. The chain links TRBV7-9 to TRBJ2-3; 7 bases are a match to TRBD1. The CDR3 contains 16 residues. Germline V CDR1 and CDR2: SEHNR, FQNEAQ (reference sequence). J gave up 0 bases and V 6 bases, and 9 bases lay outside the gene matches. The CDR3 is CASRAFGTASTDTQYF. CDR3 coding DNA: TGTGCCAGCAGAGCCTTCGGGACAGCAAGCACAGATACGCAGTATTTT.

This clonotype has just a few counts. This chain uses TRBV6-2 or TRBV6-3 with TRBJ1-4, with 7 bases lining up with TRBD1. The CDR3 contains 15 residues. The junction had 11 bases not matched to a gene; V was cut back by 5 bases and J by 8 bases. Germline V gene sequence: CDR1 MNHEY, CDR2 SVGEGT. The CDR3 loop is CASSGGTAQREKLFF. The CDR3 nucleotides are TGTGCCAGCAGTGGAGGGACAGCTCAAAGGGAAAAACTGTTTTTT.

The CDR3, as DNA: TGTGCCAGCAGTGAACTAGTGCCCTCCTACGAGCAGTACTTC. Its translation: CASSELVPSYEQYF. This chain connects TRBV25-1 to TRBJ2-7, with no clear D. The length of the CDR3 is 14 residues. Trimming stripped 2 bases from V and 0 bases from J, with 8 bases between. Germline CDR1 MGHDK, CDR2 SYGVNS.

This clonotype was seen only a few times. This chain uses TRBV7-9 with TRBJ1-1; D ambiguous. V lost 5 bases and J 11 bases, leaving 18 bases between the germline ends. This CDR3 region has 13 residues. CDR1 and CDR2 from the germline V gene are SEHNR and FQNEAQ (reference sequence). The CDR3 bases are TGTGCCAGCAGCACCACTACGGGCCAAGGGGCTTTCTTT. Translated, it gives CASSTTTGQGAFF.

This clonotype was counted at least ten times. V usage is TRBV28 and J usage is TRBJ1-2; TRBD1 agrees at 9 bases. CDR1 and CDR2 from the germline V gene are MDHEN and SYDVKM. V dropped 6 bases and J dropped 4; count of bases not matched to a gene: 9. The CDR3 is 15 amino acids. In nucleotides, the CDR3 is TGTGCCAGCAGACCAACAGGGGGCGGTGGCTATGGCTACACCTTC. It encodes CASRPTGGGGYGYTF.

The rearrangement joins TRBV6-1 to TRBJ1-6; 7 bases line up with TRBD1. V shed 6 bases and J 6 bases; nucleotides not matched to a gene: 8. CDR3 size: 15 residues. The germline CDR1 and CDR2 sequences are MNHNS and SASEGT. Here the CDR3 DNA reads TGTGCCAGCAGCTTGACAGGGAAGCCTAATTCACCCCTCCACTTT. Its translation: CASSLTGKPNSPLHF.

This clonotype was counted ten times or more. The V and J genes are TRBV28 and TRBJ1-1; 9 bases are shared with TRBD1. The CDR3 is 15 residues long. Germline trimming cut 5 bases from V and 5 bases from J; bases unmatched to any gene: 9. Looked up from germline, CDR1 is MDHEN and CDR2 is SYDVKM. The CDR3 is CASSETGGSSTEAFF. CDR3 sequence (DNA): TGTGCCAGCAGTGAGACAGGGGGAAGTAGTACTGAAGCTTTCTTT.

The chain employs TRBV20-1 and TRBJ2-3; D remains unclear. CDR1 is DFQATT and CDR2 is SNEGSKA in the germline V gene (reference sequence). The CDR3 extends over 17 amino acids. V was shortened by 2 bases and J by 2 bases, with 20 bases between the two germline ends. The DNA for the CDR3 is TGCAGTGCTAGAAGGGTAGGATTAAACTGGGACACAGATACGCAGTATTTT. Translated: CSARRVGLNWDTDTQYF.

V usage is TRBV7-9 and J usage is TRBJ1-5; 8 bases map to TRBD1. Unmatched junction bases numbered 5, after V lost 5 bases and J lost 5 bases. CDR1 is SEHNR and CDR2 is FQNEAQ in the germline V gene (reference sequence). The CDR3 spans 14 residues. The CDR3 is CASSQDREDQPQHF. The CDR3 DNA sequence: TGTGCCAGCAGCCAGGACAGGGAGGATCAGCCCCAGCATTTT.

The chain recombines TRBV6-1 with TRBJ2-2; tentative D call: TRBD1 (5 bases). V was trimmed by 9 bases and J by 7 bases, leaving 6 bases between them. Per germline, CDR1 MNHNS and CDR2 SASEGT. This CDR3 region has 10 residues. CDR3 amino acids: CARGDGELFF. The CDR3 bases are TGTGCCAGAGGGGACGGGGAGCTGTTTTTT.